This T cell receptor beta chain appears in the sequencing data of a study of beta chain features in type 1 diabetes. Study summary: Investigators examined approximately 100,000,000 sorted cells across all samples. The study's findings and limits: Moderately but significantly shorter TCRB CDR3s were found in Type 1 diabetes patients in all four CD4+ subsets. Insertions at VDJ junctions were less frequent in type 1 diabetes patients. These patients also deleted more nucleotides at the same junctions.

TCRB transcripts that were expressed got sequenced, as all of the isolated RNA had been reverse transcribed. Reads from naive, central memory and regulatory T cell samples averaged around 3.7 million. This table comes from immunoSEQ multiplex PCR, and its TCRdb copy is limited to in-frame clones, with some not included. The sample carries around 690,000 clones, 9.5% to 15% recorded once. A note on this clone: Its specificity is not known. Other DNA sequences in this sample translate to the same CDR3.

This CDR3 is 12 amino acids long. Germline V gene sequence: CDR1 SGHRS, CDR2 YFSETQ. Trimming took 0 bases from V and 5 from J, leaving 5 bases between them. This chain uses TRBV5-1 with TRBJ2-5; unclear D gene. The sample consisted of naive CD4+ T cells from blood. This receptor was obtained from a man aged 25-45 years with type 1 diabetes. CDR3 nucleotide sequence: TGCGCCAGCAGCTTGGATGGGGAGACCCAGTACTTC. It yields the protein CASSLDGETQYF.